This TCR beta chain derives from a study of blood T cell repertoires in COVID-19. Study-wide context: Acute-phase and convalescent COVID-19 samples originated in the United States, Italy and Spain. PBMCs, B-cell-depleted T cells, or T cells were the source of the cDNA or gDNA that made up the material.

The ends lost 6 bases at V and 4 bases at J; junction bases unmatched: 8. Germline-derived CDR1 and CDR2 are MDHEN and SYDVKM. The CDR3 totals 15 residues. Under the authors' procedure: Nucleated cell counts were estimated from reference gene primer amplification. The table came from immunoSEQ multiplex PCR; TCRdb's copy has only in-frame clones and leaves some out. V and J calls and clone size are those listed in that table; D and trimming were worked out from the DNA. The table includes just over 650,000 clones, approximately 90% detected once. This clonotype was sampled from a woman younger than 30 with acute or convalescent COVID-19. The chain couples TRBV28 to TRBJ1-4; 7 positions agree with TRBD1. The sample taken for sequencing was peripheral blood. The CDR3 DNA follows: TGTGCCAGCAGCCCCAGGGGGACAGTTAATGAAAAACTGTTTTTT. Amino acid sequence: CASSPRGTVNEKLFF. The full variable domain, in which reference TRBV28 and TRBJ1-4 provide the parts outside the CDR3, is DVKVTQSSRYLVKRTGEKVFLECVQDMDHENMFWYRQDPGLGLRLIYFSYDVKMKEKGDIPEGYSVSREKKERFSLILESASTNQTSMYLCASSPRGTVNEKLFFGSGTQLSVL.